These 17 T cell receptor beta chains share one sample of origin, sequenced in a study of blood T cell repertoires in COVID-19. Using immunoSEQ multiplex PCR, the repertoire was profiled, and TCRdb retains in-frame clones only, with some absent. Of fewer than 200,000 clones in the sample, 75% to 90% were seen once. Sequenced sample: PBMCs or T cells enriched from blood (not recorded which). These receptors all stem from a woman aged 45-59 years who had recovered from COVID-19.

This chain joins TRBV7-8 and TRBJ1-2, with TRBD1 identical over 7 bases. Germline V lookup: CDR1 SGHVS, CDR2 FQNEAQ. The CDR3 sequence is 14 residues long. The trim removed 5 bases at V and 2 bases at J, leaving 5 bases unmatched. CDR3: CASSREQGNYGYTF. In DNA form, the CDR3 reads TGTGCCAGCAGCCGAGAACAGGGGAACTATGGCTACACCTTC.

The chain couples TRBV7-2 to TRBJ2-1; 13 nucleotides line up with TRBD2. Losses at the gene ends were 5 bases for V and 7 bases for J; bases not matched to a gene: 5. CDR3 length: 15 residues. Germline CDR1 is SGHTA and CDR2 is FQGNSA. DNA for the CDR3: TGTGCCAGCAGCCCGACTAGCGGGAGGTTTAATGAGCAGTTCTTC. The encoded protein is CASSPTSGRFNEQFF.

Regarding this clone: Other nucleotide sequences in the sample specify the same CDR3. The chain couples TRBV18 to TRBJ2-3; TRBD2 matches at 9 bases. V was clipped by 2 bases and J by 3 bases; unmatched bases: 3. The CDR3 is 15 residues long. Germline CDR1 reads KGHSH; CDR2 reads LQKENI. The CDR3 bases are TGTGCCAGCTCACCAGGGCTAGCGGGAACAGATACGCAGTATTTT. Amino acid sequence: CASSPGLAGTDTQYF.

This clone has only one observation. The rearrangement links TRBV6-8 to TRBJ2-7; TRBD2 matches 16 bases. Trimming took 6 bases from V and 4 from J; bases not matched to a gene: 6. The length of the CDR3 is 16 residues. CDR1 and CDR2 from the germline V gene are MNHGY and SAAAGT. CDR3 in amino acids: CASSPGTSGGDYEQYV. The CDR3 DNA follows: TGTGCCAGCAGCCCCGGGACTAGCGGGGGGGATTACGAGCAGTACGTC.

The V gene is TRBV10-3, the J gene TRBJ1-1, with a possible D match to TRBD1 (6 bases). The germline V gene has CDR1 ENHRY and CDR2 SYGVKD. This CDR3 has 14 amino acids. V was trimmed by 7 bases and J by 1 base, leaving 13 bases between them. CDR3 coding DNA: TGTGCCATCAAGCTTCAAGGGGGGAACACTGAAGCTTTCTTT. Amino acid sequence: CAIKLQGGNTEAFF.

The J gene is TRBJ2-1, the V gene TRBV15, with TRBD1 identical over 7 bases. CDR1 and CDR2 from the germline V gene are LNHNV and YYDKDF (reference sequence). V dropped 0 bases and J dropped 4; count of bases not matched to a gene: 6. The CDR3 sequence is 16 residues long. The DNA for the CDR3 is TGTGCCACCAGCAGAGAGAAGGGGGCGCGATACAATGAGCAGTTCTTC. This gives the protein CATSREKGARYNEQFF.

The chain links TRBV30 to TRBJ2-1; 10 bases match TRBD2. Per the germline V gene, CDR1 is GTSNPN and CDR2 is SVGIG (reference sequence). Unmatched junction bases numbered 4, after V lost 0 bases and J lost 5 bases. This CDR3 is built from 15 residues. CDR3 residues: CAWSVQSGGDNEQFF. The CDR3 DNA reads TGTGCCTGGAGTGTCCAGAGCGGGGGGGACAATGAGCAGTTCTTC.

The chain carries TRBV5-1 and TRBJ1-6; possibly TRBD1 for D (6 bases). Trimming shortened V by 4 bases and J by 7 bases, and 18 bases separated the two germline ends. The CDR3 contains 16 residues. Germline CDR1 SGHRS, CDR2 YFSETQ. The CDR3 protein is CASSPDRSYYNSPLHF. The CDR3 DNA is TGCGCCAGCAGCCCGGACAGATCCTATTACAATTCACCCCTCCACTTT.

The table lists this clone with a few counts. J is TRBJ1-1 and V is TRBV19, with a weak D call TRBD1 (5 bases). V dropped 4 bases and J dropped 0 bases, with 12 bases sitting between them. The CDR3 consists of 15 residues. CDR1 is LNHDA, CDR2 SQIVND, per germline (reference sequence). The DNA for the CDR3 is TGTGCCAGTAGTACTACCCCGACAGTGAACACTGAAGCTTTCTTT. It yields the protein CASSTTPTVNTEAFF.

The rearrangement links TRBV5-8 to TRBJ2-7; D remains ambiguous. CDR3 length equals 13 residues. V lost 4 bases and J 3 bases, leaving 11 bases between the germline ends. Germline CDR1 is SGHTS and CDR2 is YDEGEE. The CDR3 DNA sequence: TGTGCCAGCAGCCAATCTACAGACTACGAGCAGTACGTC. Its protein product is CASSQSTDYEQYV.

The chain employs TRBV6-4 and TRBJ2-5; a weak D match, TRBD1 (7 bases). Deletions cut 9 bases from V and 3 bases from J, with 17 bases between. CDR3 length: 14 amino acids. Germline assignment: CDR1 MRHNA and CDR2 SNTAGT. The CDR3 loop reads CARWWAGGKETQYF. In DNA form, the CDR3 reads TGTGCCAGGTGGTGGGCAGGGGGGAAAGAGACCCAGTACTTC.

The rearrangement joins TRBV6-1 to TRBJ2-1; 9 nucleotides agree with TRBD2. CDR3 length equals 15 residues. V shed 2 bases and J 9 bases; nucleotides not matched to a gene: 8. Germline CDR1 reads MNHNS; CDR2 reads SASEGT. As DNA, the CDR3 is TGTGCCAGCAGTGAACGGGCGGGGGGGCGTGGTGAGCAGTTCTTC. Its translation is CASSERAGGRGEQFF.

The rearrangement links TRBV6-2 or TRBV6-3 to TRBJ1-5, with D uncertain. Trimming shortened V by 6 bases and J by 7 bases, and 16 bases separated the two germline ends. The germline CDR1 and CDR2 sequences are MNHEY and SVGEGT. The CDR3 covers 14 residues. The CDR3: CASSDGKGGQPQHF. CDR3 DNA: TGTGCCAGCAGCGACGGGAAGGGTGGACAGCCCCAGCATTTT.

This chain uses TRBV2 with TRBJ1-5, with D maybe TRBD1 (6 bases). The germline V and J ends were trimmed by 3 bases and 5 bases, with 14 bases remaining between them. The CDR3 contains 15 residues. CDR1 is SNHLY, CDR2 FYNNEI, per germline. CDR3 nucleotides: TGTGCCAGCAGTGACCCCAGGGGATGGGATCAGCCCCAGCATTTT. Translating gives CASSDPRGWDQPQHF.

The CDR3 DNA reads TGTGCCAGCAGACATAGACAGGCAACTAATTCACCCCTCCACTTT. Translating gives CASRHRQATNSPLHF. This chain links TRBV5-6 with TRBJ1-6, with D maybe TRBD1 (6 bases). V lost 5 bases and J 6 bases, leaving 15 bases between the germline ends. CDR1 and CDR2 from the germline V gene are SGHDT and YYEEEE. The CDR3 contains 15 residues.

The chain has TRBV7-9 and TRBJ1-2; a possible D gene is TRBD1 (6 bases). V was shortened by 1 base and J by 4 bases, with 7 bases between the two germline ends. Germline lookup yields CDR1 SEHNR and CDR2 FQNEAQ (reference sequence). The CDR3 loop spans 13 amino acids. The CDR3 is CASSLEGVYGYTF. In DNA form, the CDR3 reads TGTGCCAGCAGCTTAGAGGGGGTCTATGGCTACACCTTC.

This clone has only one observation. The rearrangement joins TRBV7-8 to TRBJ2-1; 7 bases agree with TRBD2. The trim removed 5 bases at V and 4 bases at J, leaving 8 bases unmatched. Germline V gene data show CDR1 as SGHVS and CDR2 as FQNEAQ. This CDR3 contains 15 residues. The CDR3 DNA reads as TGTGCCAGCAGCGCTTCTAGCGGAGCATACAATGAGCAGTTCTTC. Its translation is CASSASSGAYNEQFF.